What follows are 13 T cell receptor beta chains derived from one specimen sequenced in a study of T-cell reconstitution after alpha-beta-depleted transplantation in children. Library preparation (for TCRbeta) was performed with unique molecular identifiers. TCRdb processed the PCR reads anew with MiXCR; each CDR3 protein has one entry. The table lists around 600,000 distinct CDR3 sequences, roughly a tenth of them singletons, with roughly 4% in the top ten. This sample comprised PBMCs from the stem cell graft donor, obtained from the stem cell graft. All receptors derive from a human donor who donated a stem cell graft to a child with acute myeloid leukemia.

The chain employs TRBV27 and TRBJ1-6; the match to TRBD1 covers 10 bases. J gave up 8 bases and V 6 bases, and 1 base lay outside the gene matches. This CDR3 comprises 13 residues. Per germline, CDR1 MNHEY and CDR2 SMNVEV (reference sequence). CDR3 bases: TGTGCCAGCAGGGACAGGGGGTATTCACCCCTCCACTTT. Encoded protein: CASRDRGYSPLHF.

This clonotype was counted many times. The genes are TRBV20-1 and TRBJ2-3; possibly TRBD1 or TRBD2 for D (5 bases each). V was pared by 6 bases and J by 7 bases, with 23 bases between. The length of the CDR3 is 15 residues. Germline V gives CDR1 DFQATT, CDR2 SNEGSKA (reference sequence). The CDR3 region is CSAPAGTPGQNTQYF. The CDR3 bases are TGCAGTGCACCCGCCGGGACCCCGGGCCAGAATACGCAGTATTTT.

The genes are TRBV2 and TRBJ2-7, with 7 bases lining up with TRBD1. The germline gives CDR1 SNHLY, CDR2 FYNNEI. CDR3 length: 12 residues. The trim removed 7 bases at V and 7 bases at J, leaving 7 bases unmatched. This chain's CDR3 is CASKEGAREQYF. Written as DNA, the CDR3 is TGTGCCAGCAAAGAGGGGGCGCGTGAGCAGTACTTC.

The rearrangement joins TRBV15 to TRBJ1-1; D gene uncertain. The V end lost 3 bases, the J end lost 1 base, and 15 bases lay between the germline ends. Germline V CDR1 and CDR2: LNHNV, YYDKDF (reference sequence). The CDR3 runs 16 residues. The CDR3 protein is CATSSSGGLGNTEAFF. The CDR3 DNA is TGTGCCACCAGCAGTTCAGGTGGACTTGGGAACACTGAAGCTTTCTTT.

The chain joins TRBV29-1 to TRBJ2-5, with 7 positions matching TRBD1. The ends lost 4 bases at V and 5 bases at J; junction bases unmatched: 10. This CDR3 contains 14 residues. Germline V gene sequence: CDR1 SQVTM, CDR2 ANQGSEA. CDR3 amino acids: CSVGPTGLGETQYF. The DNA of the CDR3 is TGCAGCGTTGGCCCGACAGGGTTGGGGGAGACCCAGTACTTC.

The rearrangement links TRBV29-1 to TRBJ1-2; D not certain. The CDR3 sequence is 11 residues long. V dropped 4 bases and J dropped 4 bases, with 7 bases sitting between them. Germline V lookup: CDR1 SQVTM, CDR2 ANQGSEA. CDR3 coding DNA: TGCAGCGTTGTGTGGATCTATGGCTACACCTTC. Its protein product is CSVVWIYGYTF.

This rearrangement joins TRBV20-1 to TRBJ1-1, with D unresolved. The CDR3 consists of 14 residues. Trimming stripped 0 bases from V and 0 bases from J, with 8 bases between. CDR1 DFQATT and CDR2 SNEGSKA come from the germline V gene (reference sequence). CDR3 sequence reads: CSARDVGLNTEAFF. CDR3 nucleotides: TGCAGTGCTAGAGATGTAGGGTTGAACACTGAAGCTTTCTTT.

The chain joins TRBV28 to TRBJ2-7; TRBD1 matches 7 bases. V lost 8 bases and J lost 6; bases outside the gene matches: 13. Germline V gives CDR1 MDHEN, CDR2 SYDVKM. CDR3 length: 14 amino acids. The DNA for the CDR3 is TGTGCCAGCCGTAACCAGGGGGTTGAAGGCGAGCAGTACTTC. Protein: CASRNQGVEGEQYF.

This clonotype was seen a handful of times. This chain uses TRBV28 with TRBJ2-1, with TRBD2 matching 11 bases. V shed 6 bases and J 3 bases; nucleotides not matched to a gene: 13. The CDR3 is 18 amino acids. CDR1 and CDR2 (germline): MDHEN, SYDVKM. The CDR3 DNA is TGTGCCAGCAGACGAACACCCCCCGGGACTAGCGGCTACAATGAGCAGTTCTTC. Protein product: CASRRTPPGTSGYNEQFF.

The chain uses TRBV12-3 or TRBV12-4 and TRBJ2-5; unclear D gene. The CDR3 totals 13 residues. V lost 6 bases and J 2 bases, leaving 10 bases between the germline ends. CDR3 region: CASSSMGQETQYF. CDR3 bases: TGTGCCAGCAGCTCGATGGGGCAAGAGACCCAGTACTTC.

There are many counts of this clonotype. The gene calls are TRBV10-3 and TRBJ2-1, with D uncertain. Germline-derived CDR1 and CDR2 are ENHRY and SYGVKD. The CDR3 covers 12 residues. Trimming removed 3 bases at V and 9 bases at J, with 9 bases between. CDR3 loop: CAISEALGEQFF. CDR3 bases: TGTGCCATCAGTGAAGCTTTGGGTGAGCAGTTCTTC.

This clonotype was detected only a few times. The chain combines TRBV20-1 with TRBJ2-7; 9 positions match TRBD2. Germline trimming cut 6 bases from V and 6 bases from J; bases unmatched to any gene: 18. CDR3 length: 16 residues. In germline, CDR1 is DFQATT, CDR2 SNEGSKA (reference sequence). The CDR3 nucleotides are TGCAGTGCCCCCCTCCGATTCCCCAGCGGGAGGAGCGAGCAGTACTTC. Residues: CSAPLRFPSGRSEQYF.

This clonotype appeared many times. The rearrangement joins TRBV9 to TRBJ2-7; 16 nucleotides match TRBD2. CDR1 and CDR2 from the germline V gene are SGDLS and YYNGEE. Losses at the gene ends were 1 base for V and 7 bases for J; bases not matched to a gene: 5. This CDR3 has 16 residues. The CDR3 protein is CASSVRPGLAGGEQYF. Written as DNA, the CDR3 is TGTGCCAGCAGCGTACGGCCGGGACTAGCGGGAGGGGAGCAGTACTTC.